These T cell receptor beta chains were read from a single sample in a study of post-analysis software for immune sequencing data. Each CDR3 protein gets one entry after TCRdb re-called the PCR reads with MiXCR. The sample shows some 800,000 distinct CDR3 sequences, around 42% of them seen only once. The sample consisted of blood. These receptors were obtained from a girl under 18 with multiple sclerosis. CDR3s include the opening cysteine and the closing phenylalanine or tryptophan. A D gene is named only where the DNA matches it firmly. A row's size may be missing; if present it is once, few, many or a size class.

D	size	V	J	CDR3	DNA
NA	few	TRBV7-8	TRBJ2-3	CASSLGWQGTDTQYF	TGTGCCAGCAGCTTAGGTTGGCAGGGCACAGATACGCAGTATTTT
NA	NA	TRBV20-1	TRBJ1-2	CRSRIAKEGYTF	TGCAGGTCTAGGATCGCCAAAGAGGGCTACACCTTC
NA	NA	TRBV24-1	TRBJ2-2	CATRSGAAGTGELFF	TGTGCCACCCGATCGGGGGCAGCTGGCACCGGGGAGCTGTTTTTT
TRBD2	few	TRBV15	TRBJ2-7	CATSMGAGSYEQYF	TGTGCCACCAGCATGGGAGCGGGGTCCTACGAGCAGTACTTC
NA	NA	TRBV20-1	TRBJ2-4	CSARAGSLLAKNIQYF	TGCAGTGCTAGAGCTGGCAGTCTTCTAGCCAAAAACATTCAGTACTTC
NA	few	TRBV20-1	TRBJ2-7	CSARDLLRSRLYEQYF	TGCAGTGCTAGAGATCTGCTACGGTCCAGACTCTACGAGCAGTACTTC
TRBD1	few	TRBV11-2	TRBJ2-7	CASSRAGTGLYEQYF	TGTGCCAGCAGCCGCGCCGGGACAGGACTCTACGAGCAGTACTTC
NA	NA	TRBV6-1	TRBJ1-5	CASSPDIRNSNQPQHF	TGTGCCAGCAGTCCCGACATCAGGAATAGCAATCAGCCCCAGCATTTT
NA	NA	TRBV24-1	TRBJ1-2	CATSESTGPGYTF	TGTGCCACCAGTGAGTCCACAGGACCTGGCTACACCTTC
TRBD1	many	TRBV5-1	TRBJ2-7	CASRGDSPYEQYF	TGCGCCAGCAGAGGGGACAGCCCCTACGAGCAGTACTTC
NA	NA	TRBV20-1	TRBJ2-5	CSAREVSETQYF	TGCAGTGCTAGAGAAGTTTCAGAGACCCAGTACTTC
TRBD1	NA	TRBV10-3	TRBJ1-1	CAISAGQTGLGTEAFF	TGTGCCATCAGTGCGGGTCAGACAGGGTTGGGCACTGAAGCTTTCTTT
TRBD2	once	TRBV29-1	TRBJ2-1	CSVTGLAAPSRYNEQFF	TGCAGCGTTACGGGACTAGCGGCCCCTTCGAGATACAATGAGCAGTTCTTC
NA	NA	TRBV9	TRBJ2-1	CASSPVVRNERFF	TGTGCCAGCAGCCCTGTAGTACGTAATGAGCGGTTCTTC
TRBD2	NA	TRBV15	TRBJ2-7	CATSREWGLAGDEQYF	TGTGCCACCAGCAGAGAATGGGGCCTAGCGGGAGACGAGCAGTACTTC
NA	NA	TRBV28	TRBJ2-1	CASNPTGALGQFF	TGTGCCAGCAACCCGACTGGCGCGTTAGGGCAGTTCTTC
NA	NA	TRBV20-1	TRBJ2-3	CSARDRAGLDTQYF	TGCAGTGCTAGAGATAGGGCGGGATTGGATACGCAGTATTTT
TRBD2	few	TRBV27	TRBJ2-7	CASSQTLAESYEQYF	TGTGCCAGCAGCCAGACACTAGCGGAGTCCTACGAGCAGTACTTC
TRBD2	NA	TRBV6-1	TRBJ2-7	CASSELWREDYEQYF	TGTGCCAGCAGTGAACTTTGGCGGGAGGACTACGAGCAGTACTTC